One T cell receptor beta chain is described in this entry. This sample is part of a study of OX40 agonist ivuxolimab in advanced cancers. Trimming cost V 4 bases and J 0 bases, with 9 bases left between them. The CDR3 extends over 15 amino acids. From germline, CDR1 is SGHDN and CDR2 FVKESK. Profiled with immunoSEQ multiplex PCR; TCRdb holds only in-frame clones, not every one. The sample lists 20,000 to 30,000 clones; 60% to 85% were seen once. The V gene is TRBV14, the J gene TRBJ1-4, with a weak D call TRBD1 (6 bases). The sequence was collected from an adult with an advanced solid tumor such as melanoma, head and neck, liver or kidney cancer. The source was CD4+ or CD8+ T cells sorted from blood, collected in a trial of the OX40 agonist ivuxolimab. Here the CDR3 reads CASSLGGSTNEKLFF. The CDR3 DNA is TGTGCCAGCAGCCTAGGGGGATCAACTAATGAAAAACTGTTTTTT.